These 31 T cell receptor beta chains share one sample of origin, sequenced in a study of T cell responses to AZD1222 COVID-19 vaccine. Method: immunoSEQ multiplex PCR; TCRdb's copy keeps in-frame clones and lacks some. This sample has 110,000 to 150,000 clones, with approximately 93% found just once. Material: peripheral blood, obtained on day 0 of AZD1222 vaccination. The receptors originated from an adult in good health.

This clone was counted a single time. V usage is TRBV6-4 and J usage is TRBJ2-3; the D gene is possibly TRBD2 (6 bases). Trimming stripped 4 bases from V and 3 bases from J, with 11 bases between. CDR1 is MRHNA, CDR2 SNTAGT, per germline. The CDR3 sequence is 14 residues long. CDR3 sequence (DNA): TGTGCCAGCAGTGCGGGAGAGGATACAGATACGCAGTATTTT. Its translation: CASSAGEDTDTQYF.

V usage is TRBV7-9 and J usage is TRBJ2-7; D possibly corresponds to TRBD2 (5 bases). The CDR3 sequence is 11 residues long. Trimming took 6 bases from V and 7 from J, leaving 10 bases between them. Germline V lookup: CDR1 SEHNR, CDR2 FQNEAQ (reference sequence). The DNA of the CDR3 is TGTGCCAGCAGGCTAGCCCTGGAGCAGTACTTC. Protein: CASRLALEQYF.

V gene TRBV6-5 combines with J gene TRBJ1-1; D call uncertain. With 4 bases removed from V and 3 bases from J, the gap between germline ends came to 9 bases. The CDR3 length is 13 residues. In germline, CDR1 is MNHEY, CDR2 SVGAGI. CDR3 sequence reads: CASSLRIDTEAFF. The DNA for the CDR3 is TGTGCCAGCAGTTTGAGGATTGACACTGAAGCTTTCTTT.

The chain combines TRBV3-1 (or the pseudogene TRBV3-2) with TRBJ2-7; D tentatively fits TRBD1 or TRBD2 (5 bases each). The CDR3 sequence is 13 residues long. The V gene lost 3 bases and the J gene lost 4 bases, with 10 bases spanning the gap. Looked up from germline, CDR1 is LGHDT and CDR2 is YNNKEL (reference sequence). The CDR3 region is CASSQGDGYEQYF. CDR3 coding DNA: TGTGCCAGCAGCCAGGGGGACGGGTACGAGCAGTACTTC.

The chain couples TRBV28 to TRBJ2-7, with 7 bases identical to TRBD1. The germline gives CDR1 MDHEN, CDR2 SYDVKM. V shed 6 bases, J shed 0 bases, and the junction held 8 bases outside the gene matches. CDR3 length equals 15 residues. CDR3 residues: CASSPPGDSSYEQYF. CDR3 bases: TGTGCCAGCAGCCCACCCGGGGACAGCTCCTACGAGCAGTACTTC.

The chain links TRBV30 to TRBJ1-5; D remains ambiguous. The CDR3 sequence is 14 residues long. V was trimmed by 1 base and J by 2 bases, leaving 9 bases between them. CDR1 is GTSNPN, CDR2 SVGIG, per germline (reference sequence). The CDR3: CAWSERTGNQPQHF. The CDR3 coding sequence is TGTGCCTGGAGTGAACGGACCGGCAATCAGCCCCAGCATTTT.

This clone was detected once. This sequence joins TRBV5-1 and TRBJ1-1; no clear D gene. Trimming left V 3 bases short and J 2 bases short, with 11 bases between. Germline V lookup: CDR1 SGHRS, CDR2 YFSETQ. The CDR3 length is 14 residues. The DNA for the CDR3 is TGCGCCAGCAGCTACGGGAAAATTAACACTGAAGCTTTCTTT. This sequence encodes CASSYGKINTEAFF.

V and J are TRBV10-3 and TRBJ1-1; no clear D. The CDR3 loop spans 14 amino acids. In germline, CDR1 is ENHRY, CDR2 SYGVKD. Trimming left V 7 bases short and J 0 bases short, with 12 bases between. CDR3 loop: CAIKKDTMNTEAFF. CDR3 nucleotides: TGTGCCATCAAAAAAGACACTATGAACACTGAAGCTTTCTTT.

This rearrangement joins TRBV30 to TRBJ1-6; D gene ambiguous. The V gene lost 2 bases and the J gene lost 13 bases, with 9 bases spanning the gap. CDR3 length: 11 residues. Germline V gene lookup returns CDR1 GTSNPN and CDR2 SVGIG (reference sequence). As DNA, the CDR3 is TGTGCCTGGAGTTCCCTATTCCCCCTCCACTTT. Residues: CAWSSLFPLHF.

V usage is TRBV6-2 or TRBV6-3 and J usage is TRBJ2-7; a possible D gene is TRBD2 (5 bases). The CDR3 loop spans 14 amino acids. In germline, CDR1 is MNHEY, CDR2 SVGEGT. Between the trimmed V and J ends, which lost 4 bases and 1 base, there was a span of 11 bases. The DNA of the CDR3 is TGTGCCAGCAGTTTATTAGCGAGTTCCTACGAGCAGTACTTC. Protein product: CASSLLASSYEQYF.

V usage is TRBV3-1 (or the pseudogene TRBV3-2) and J usage is TRBJ2-7; D call uncertain. Per germline, CDR1 LGHDT and CDR2 YNNKEL (reference sequence). The length of the CDR3 is 15 residues. V was shortened by 1 base and J by 3 bases, with 13 bases between the two germline ends. CDR3 region: CASSQGSLGIYEQYF. The CDR3 nucleotides read TGTGCCAGCAGCCAAGGATCCCTAGGGATCTACGAGCAGTACTTC.

J is TRBJ1-1 and V is TRBV11-3; D possibly corresponds to TRBD1 (5 bases). The V gene's germline CDR1 is SGHNT and CDR2 YENEEA. This CDR3 has 13 residues. Trimming cost V 5 bases and J 1 base, with 8 bases left between them. The CDR3 here is CASSTDRNTEAFF. CDR3 DNA: TGTGCCAGCAGCACCGACAGGAACACTGAAGCTTTCTTT.

The chain couples TRBV5-1 to TRBJ2-3; D uncertain. Germline V gene lookup returns CDR1 SGHRS and CDR2 YFSETQ. Trimming pared 0 bases from V and 0 bases from J, leaving 11 bases between. The CDR3 has 16 amino acids. CDR3 amino acids: CASSLDGLTSTDTQYF. CDR3 nucleotides: TGCGCCAGCAGCTTGGACGGGCTTACTAGCACAGATACGCAGTATTTT.

The J gene is TRBJ2-5, the V gene TRBV19, with 13 bases that match TRBD2. V lost 8 bases and J lost 1; bases outside the gene matches: 4. This CDR3 comprises 15 residues. Germline CDR1 is LNHDA and CDR2 is SQIVND (reference sequence). The chain's CDR3 is CASGTSGALQETQYF. In nucleotides, the CDR3 is TGTGCCAGTGGGACTAGCGGGGCCCTCCAAGAGACCCAGTACTTC. The full variable domain, rest sourced from reference TRBV19 and TRBJ2-5, is DGGITQSPKYLFRKEGQNVTLSCEQNLNHDAMYWYRQDPGQGLRLIYYSQIVNDFQKGDIAEGYSVSREKKESFPLTVTSAQKNPTAFYLCASGTSGALQETQYFGPGTRLLVL.

The rearrangement uses TRBV28 and TRBJ2-3; D gene uncertain. The CDR3 contains 14 residues. The ends were cut back, 5 bases at V and 0 bases at J, with 9 bases in the middle. From germline, CDR1 is MDHEN and CDR2 SYDVKM. The CDR3 DNA sequence: TGTGCCAGCAGTCCCCTGACCAGCACAGATACGCAGTATTTT. It encodes CASSPLTSTDTQYF. Using reference TRBV28 and TRBJ2-3 for the parts outside the CDR3, the full variable domain is DVKVTQSSRYLVKRTGEKVFLECVQDMDHENMFWYRQDPGLGLRLIYFSYDVKMKEKGDIPEGYSVSREKKERFSLILESASTNQTSMYLCASSPLTSTDTQYFGPGTRLTVL.

V and J are TRBV12-5 and TRBJ2-3, with 13 bases fitting TRBD2. The CDR3 runs 17 residues. J was trimmed by 3 bases and V by 1 base; bases with no gene match: 4. CDR1 is LGHNT, CDR2 FRNRAP, per germline. The CDR3 DNA sequence: TGTGCTAGTGGTTTGGGACTAGCGGGAGGTTGGACAGATACGCAGTATTTT. Translated: CASGLGLAGGWTDTQYF.

About this clone: At one of its ends the junction is not consistent with the germline gene, which may arise from a read error. The J gene is TRBJ2-7, the V gene TRBV6-5; either TRBD1 or TRBD2 may supply D (5 bases each). The germline CDR1 and CDR2 sequences are MNHEY and SVGAGI. This CDR3 is built from 16 residues. The CDR3 loop reads CASSSLSGLTSSEQYF. DNA for the CDR3: TGTGCCAGCAGTTCACTATCGGGGCTCACCTCCTCCGAGCAGTACTTC.

This chain connects TRBV5-1 to TRBJ1-4; no reliable D call. The CDR3 loop spans 14 amino acids. The germline V and J ends were trimmed by 4 bases and 0 bases, with 7 bases remaining between them. CDR1 is SGHRS, CDR2 YFSETQ, per germline. Written as DNA, the CDR3 is TGCGCCAGCAGCACCACCCCAACTAATGAAAAACTGTTTTTT. Residues: CASSTTPTNEKLFF.

This sequence joins TRBV6-5 and TRBJ1-6; 8 nucleotides match TRBD1. This CDR3 contains 12 residues. The ends lost 6 bases at V and 12 bases at J; junction bases unmatched: 4. Germline CDR1 MNHEY, CDR2 SVGAGI. CDR3 DNA sequence: TGTGCCAGCAGGGACAGGGAGAAACCCCTCCACTTT. It codes for CASRDREKPLHF.

The CDR3 loop is CASSPWTAQGEKLFF. The CDR3 nucleotides are TGTGCCAGCAGCCCGTGGACAGCGCAAGGGGAAAAACTGTTTTTT. V and J are TRBV28 and TRBJ1-4; D is perhaps TRBD1 (6 bases). Germline V gene lookup returns CDR1 MDHEN and CDR2 SYDVKM. The ends were cut back, 6 bases at V and 8 bases at J, with 19 bases in the middle. This CDR3 spans 15 amino acids.

The J gene is TRBJ2-7, the V gene TRBV19; D remains ambiguous. V gave up 5 bases and J gave up 1 base, with 9 bases separating them. Germline loops: CDR1 LNHDA, CDR2 SQIVND (reference sequence). CDR3 length equals 13 residues. The CDR3 DNA is TGTGCCAGTAGTGTGGACCGATCCTACGAGCAGTACTTC. This sequence encodes CASSVDRSYEQYF.

The chain joins TRBV5-4 to TRBJ1-6; 11 bases are a match to TRBD1. The V gene end was trimmed by 4 bases and the J gene end by 9 bases; junction bases not matched to a gene: 6. Per germline, CDR1 SGHNT and CDR2 YYREEE (reference sequence). The CDR3 length is 15 residues. CDR3 residues: CASSRDRGMSSPLHF. CDR3 sequence (DNA): TGTGCCAGCAGCCGGGACAGGGGGATGTCTTCACCCCTCCACTTT.

The V call is TRBV27, the J call TRBJ1-2; 12 bases agree with TRBD1. The CDR3 is made up of 17 amino acids. V trimming: 0 bases; J trimming: 4 bases; junction bases outside the gene matches: 6. Germline V gives CDR1 MNHEY, CDR2 SMNVEV (reference sequence). The CDR3 bases are TGTGCCAGCAGTTTATCCCCTGGGACAGGGGGCTCCTATGGCTACACCTTC. Its protein is CASSLSPGTGGSYGYTF.

The rearrangement joins TRBV5-5 to TRBJ1-1; D uncertain. The germline gives CDR1 SGHKS, CDR2 YYEKEE (reference sequence). The V end was cut by 1 base, the J end by 5 bases, with 12 bases between. The CDR3 is 14 residues long. CDR3 in DNA: TGTGCCAGCAGCTTGCGGAGAGCCGGGACTGAAGCTTTCTTT. This encodes CASSLRRAGTEAFF. Filled out from reference TRBV5-5 and TRBJ1-1, the complete variable domain reads DAGVTQSPTHLIKTRGQQVTLRCSPISGHKSVSWYQQVLGQGPQFIFQYYEKEERGRGNFPDRFSARQFPNYSSELNVNALLLGDSALYLCASSLRRAGTEAFFGQGTRLTVV.

The chain has TRBV18 and TRBJ1-6; 7 nucleotides align to TRBD1. CDR3 length: 17 residues. Germline CDR1 is KGHSH and CDR2 is LQKENI. The junction had 11 bases not matched to a gene; V was cut back by 2 bases and J by 7 bases. CDR3 sequence reads: CASSPSTGQAGNSPLHF. The CDR3 DNA reads TGTGCCAGCTCACCAAGTACCGGACAGGCAGGGAATTCACCCCTCCACTTT. The variable domain in full, completed from reference TRBV18 and TRBJ1-6, reads NAGVMQNPRHLVRRRGQEARLRCSPMKGHSHVYWYRQLPEEGLKFMVYLQKENIIDESGMPKERFSAEFPKEGPSILRIQQVVRGDSAAYFCASSPSTGQAGNSPLHFGNGTRLTVT.

CDR3 DNA: TGCGCCAGCAGCTTGGCCGGACTAGCGGGAGTTAATGAGCAGTTCTTC. Translated, it gives CASSLAGLAGVNEQFF. This rearrangement joins TRBV5-1 to TRBJ2-1; 13 bases align to TRBD2. The ends lost 0 bases at V and 7 bases at J; junction bases unmatched: 4. Per germline, CDR1 SGHRS and CDR2 YFSETQ. The CDR3 sequence is 16 residues long.

The rearrangement uses TRBV18 and TRBJ2-1; D is possibly TRBD1 (6 bases). V lost 5 bases and J 6 bases, leaving 14 bases between the germline ends. The V gene's germline CDR1 is KGHSH and CDR2 LQKENI. The CDR3 runs 14 residues. CDR3 sequence (DNA): TGTGCCAGCTCATTACAGGGATTCGGCAATGAGCAGTTCTTC. It yields the protein CASSLQGFGNEQFF.

J is TRBJ2-1 and V is TRBV30; D call uncertain. This CDR3 contains 11 residues. The germline gives CDR1 GTSNPN, CDR2 SVGIG (reference sequence). Deletions cut 0 bases from V and 8 bases from J, with 5 bases between. The CDR3 coding sequence is TGTGCCTGGAGTGTATACTATGAGCAGTTCTTC. This encodes CAWSVYYEQFF.

The genes are TRBV9 and TRBJ1-4; no clear D gene. Per the germline V gene, CDR1 is SGDLS and CDR2 is YYNGEE. This CDR3 is built from 12 residues. The ends were cut back, 3 bases at V and 6 bases at J, with 6 bases in the middle. CDR3 DNA sequence: TGTGCCAGCAGCGAATACGATGAAAAACTGTTTTTT. This sequence encodes CASSEYDEKLFF.

The chain uses TRBV4-1 and TRBJ1-4; D might be TRBD1 (5 bases). CDR3 length: 13 residues. The germline CDR1 and CDR2 sequences are MGHRA and YSYEKL. Trimming removed 2 bases at V and 5 bases at J, with 6 bases between. The CDR3 reads CASSQRQNEKLFF. For the CDR3, the DNA is TGCGCCAGCAGCCAAAGACAGAATGAAAAACTGTTTTTT.

The V call is TRBV11-3, the J call TRBJ2-1; 8 nucleotides line up with TRBD1. Germline lookup yields CDR1 SGHNT and CDR2 YENEEA. J gave up 8 bases and V 1 base, and 7 bases lay outside the gene matches. This CDR3 is built from 15 residues. This CDR3 reads CASSLGRTGKDEQFF. The CDR3 nucleotides read TGTGCCAGCAGCTTAGGTCGGACAGGGAAGGATGAGCAGTTCTTC.